The 15 T cell receptor beta chains below come from one sample, sequenced in a study of Graves' ophthalmopathy and Graves' hyperthyroidism. Amplification from RNA transcripts yielded the TCR beta CDR3 regions. An opening RT-PCR round employed HTBI primers and preceded a second-round multiplex PCR. TCRdb recomputed calls from the multiplex PCR reads with MiXCR, one row per CDR3 protein. The sample lists around 600,000 distinct CDR3 sequences, under 50% occurring once. Sequenced sample: peripheral blood. The receptors here all came from an adult man with Graves' ophthalmopathy.

There are many counts of this clonotype. This sequence joins TRBV19 and TRBJ1-1; D is possibly TRBD1 (6 bases). There are 16 residues in the CDR3. The germline V gene has CDR1 LNHDA and CDR2 SQIVND (reference sequence). V gave up 7 bases and J gave up 1 base, with 19 bases separating them. CDR3 region: CASTVLLGQTNTEAFF. The CDR3 DNA reads as TGTGCCAGTACCGTTCTTCTAGGACAGACGAACACTGAAGCTTTCTTT.

The chain uses TRBV20-1 and TRBJ2-2; TRBD2 matches at 7 bases. Germline values: CDR1 DFQATT, CDR2 SNEGSKA (reference sequence). The CDR3 length is 13 residues. After removal of 5 bases from V and 6 bases from J, the junction contained 6 bases not matched to a gene. CDR3 in DNA: TGCAGTGCTGAGCGGGAAGAGGCCGGGGAGCTGTTTTTT. It encodes CSAEREEAGELFF.

At least ten counts were recorded for this clonotype. The V gene is TRBV10-2, the J gene TRBJ1-2, with D perhaps TRBD1 (5 bases). V dropped 6 bases and J dropped 1 base, with 15 bases sitting between them. The CDR3 sequence is 15 residues long. Germline CDR1 WSHSY, CDR2 SAAADI. The CDR3 sequence is CASSPTGQNNYGYTF. CDR3 DNA sequence: TGCGCCAGCAGCCCGACGGGGCAAAATAACTATGGCTACACCTTC.

V usage is TRBV15 and J usage is TRBJ2-7; D remains ambiguous. The J call could be wrong; TRBJ2-1 is a better fit for the DNA end. In germline, CDR1 is LNHNV, CDR2 YYDKDF (reference sequence). CDR3 length equals 11 residues. The CDR3 region is CATSLFNEQFF. The CDR3 DNA sequence: TGTGCCACCAGCTTGTTTAATGAGCAGTTCTTC.

The chain uses TRBV11-2 and TRBJ1-2; 7 nucleotides line up with TRBD1. The ends lost 5 bases at V and 8 bases at J; junction bases unmatched: 17. The CDR3 covers 16 residues. Germline V gene lookup returns CDR1 SGHAT and CDR2 FQNNGV. The CDR3: CASSGRQGGQDSGYTF. The CDR3 coding sequence is TGTGCCAGCAGCGGCCGACAAGGGGGCCAGGATAGCGGCTACACCTTC.

This clonotype was detected many times. The V call is TRBV11-2, the J call TRBJ2-5, with D possibly TRBD2 on 5 matching bases. The CDR3 has 11 residues. The V and J ends lost 6 bases and 4 bases respectively, with 6 bases between them. The germline gives CDR1 SGHAT, CDR2 FQNNGV. CDR3 loop: CASRLGETQYF. Written as DNA, the CDR3 is TGTGCCAGCAGACTAGGAGAGACCCAGTACTTC.

This clonotype was seen ten or more times. The V gene is TRBV12-3 or TRBV12-4, the J gene TRBJ1-2, with D possibly TRBD1 on 5 matching bases. V was pared by 0 bases and J by 6 bases, with 11 bases between. The CDR3 spans 14 residues. This CDR3 reads CASSLAPGGDGYTF. The CDR3 region has the DNA TGTGCCAGCAGTTTAGCGCCGGGGGGGGATGGCTACACCTTC.

This clonotype was seen ten or more times. The chain has TRBV14 and TRBJ2-7; D remains ambiguous. Germline V gene sequence: CDR1 SGHDN, CDR2 FVKESK. The CDR3 is made up of 12 amino acids. V shed 3 bases and J shed 4 bases, with 7 bases lying between them. The CDR3 DNA sequence: TGTGCCAGCAGCCATCAAGGGTACGAGCAGTACTTC. Translating it yields CASSHQGYEQYF.

This clonotype appeared many times. The CDR3 bases are TGTGCCAGCAGTGAAAGCGGGTTTATCTCTGGAAACACCATATATTTT. Amino acids: CASSESGFISGNTIYF. The chain links TRBV2 to TRBJ1-3; D call uncertain. CDR3 length: 16 amino acids. Trimming cost V 2 bases and J 0 bases, with 11 bases left between them. CDR1 is SNHLY, CDR2 FYNNEI, per germline.

The CDR3 bases are TGTGCCAGCAGCCAGGGGGTTAGCGGCACCGGGGAGCTGTTTTTT. It yields the protein CASSQGVSGTGELFF. V is TRBV6-6 and J is TRBJ2-2, with a tentative D call TRBD1 (7 bases). There are 15 residues in the CDR3. Germline loops: CDR1 MNHNY, CDR2 SVGAGI (reference sequence). V was clipped by 6 bases and J by 4 bases, with 15 bases between them.

This clonotype was observed at least ten times. The chain has TRBV7-9 and TRBJ1-4; the D is unclear. Germline V gene data show CDR1 as SEHNR and CDR2 as FQNEAQ (reference sequence). Trimming pared 4 bases from V and 8 bases from J, leaving 14 bases between. The CDR3 totals 14 residues. In DNA, the CDR3 is TGTGCCAGCAGCTACTTGACGGTCTCCGAAAAACTGTTTTTT. Translating gives CASSYLTVSEKLFF.

This clonotype has a handful of counts. The chain couples TRBV27 to TRBJ2-7; D call uncertain. This CDR3 is 14 amino acids long. The V and J ends lost 6 bases and 5 bases respectively, with 17 bases between them. The germline CDR1 and CDR2 sequences are MNHEY and SMNVEV (reference sequence). CDR3 nucleotides: TGTGCCAGCAGCAGTATGGGCAAGCTCAACGAGCAGTACTTC. This codes for CASSSMGKLNEQYF.

This clonotype appeared many times. The chain uses TRBV11-2 and TRBJ1-2; TRBD1 might be the D (6 bases). The V end was cut by 3 bases, the J end by 3 bases, with 11 bases between. CDR1 SGHAT and CDR2 FQNNGV come from the germline V gene. The CDR3 runs to 14 residues. In nucleotides, the CDR3 is TGTGCCAGCAGCTTTGGTGCAGGGGACTATGGCTACACCTTC. Translation: CASSFGAGDYGYTF.

A few counts support this clonotype. The V call is TRBV6-6, the J call TRBJ2-7; a possible D gene is TRBD2 (6 bases). The CDR3 spans 15 residues. The V gene's germline CDR1 is MNHNY and CDR2 SVGAGI (reference sequence). Between the trimmed V and J ends, which lost 2 bases and 0 bases, there was a span of 11 bases. The DNA for the CDR3 is TGTGCCAGCAGTTACCTAGCGTCAACCTCCTACGAGCAGTACTTC. Protein product: CASSYLASTSYEQYF.

This clonotype came up many times. V and J are TRBV11-3 and TRBJ2-7, with D unresolved. Trimming stripped 1 base from V and 4 bases from J, with 8 bases between. Germline V gene data show CDR1 as SGHNT and CDR2 as YENEEA. The length of the CDR3 is 13 residues. CDR3 sequence (DNA): TGTGCCAGCAGCTTAGCCCATACTTACGAGCAGTACTTC. Its protein product is CASSLAHTYEQYF.